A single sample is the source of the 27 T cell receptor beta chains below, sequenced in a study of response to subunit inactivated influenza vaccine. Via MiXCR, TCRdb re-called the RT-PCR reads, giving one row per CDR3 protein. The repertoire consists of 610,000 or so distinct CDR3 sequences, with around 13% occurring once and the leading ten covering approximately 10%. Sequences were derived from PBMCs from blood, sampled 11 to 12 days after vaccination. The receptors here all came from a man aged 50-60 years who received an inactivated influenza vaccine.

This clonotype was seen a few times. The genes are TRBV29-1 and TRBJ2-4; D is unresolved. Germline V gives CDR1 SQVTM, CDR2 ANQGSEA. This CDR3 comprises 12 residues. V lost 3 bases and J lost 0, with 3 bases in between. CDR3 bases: TGCAGCGTTGAGGTAGCCAAAAACATTCAGTACTTC. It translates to CSVEVAKNIQYF.

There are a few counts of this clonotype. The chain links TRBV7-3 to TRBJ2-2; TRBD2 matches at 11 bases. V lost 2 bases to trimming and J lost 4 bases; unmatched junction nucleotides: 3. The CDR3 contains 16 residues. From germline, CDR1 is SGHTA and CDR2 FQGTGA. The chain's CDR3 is CASSLLSGRVTGELFF. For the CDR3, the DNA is TGTGCCAGCAGCTTACTTAGCGGGAGGGTCACCGGGGAGCTGTTTTTT.

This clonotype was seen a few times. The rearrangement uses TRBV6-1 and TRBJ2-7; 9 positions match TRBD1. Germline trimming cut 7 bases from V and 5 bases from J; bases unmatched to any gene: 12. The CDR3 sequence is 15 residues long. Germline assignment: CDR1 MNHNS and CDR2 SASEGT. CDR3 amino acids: CASKSGGQGRHEQYF. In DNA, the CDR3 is TGTGCCAGCAAGAGCGGAGGACAGGGGAGGCACGAGCAGTACTTC.

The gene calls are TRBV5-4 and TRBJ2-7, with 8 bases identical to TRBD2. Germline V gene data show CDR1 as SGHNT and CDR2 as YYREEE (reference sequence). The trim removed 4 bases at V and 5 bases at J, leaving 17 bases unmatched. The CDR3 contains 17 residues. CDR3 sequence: CASSPPPRGGTFNEQYF. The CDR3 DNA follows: TGTGCCAGCAGCCCCCCGCCCCGGGGGGGGACTTTCAACGAGCAGTACTTC. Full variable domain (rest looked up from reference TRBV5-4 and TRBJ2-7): ETGVTQSPTHLIKTRGQQVTLRCSSQSGHNTVSWYQQALGQGPQFIFQYYREEENGRGNFPPRFSGLQFPNYSSELNVNALELDDSALYLCASSPPPRGGTFNEQYFGPGTRLTVT.

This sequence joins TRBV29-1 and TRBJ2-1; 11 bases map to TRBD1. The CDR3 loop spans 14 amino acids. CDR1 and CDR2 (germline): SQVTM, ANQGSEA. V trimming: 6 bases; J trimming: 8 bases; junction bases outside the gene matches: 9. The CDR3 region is CSVSRDRGSHEQFF. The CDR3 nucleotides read TGCAGCGTGTCCCGGGACAGGGGGTCTCATGAGCAGTTCTTC.

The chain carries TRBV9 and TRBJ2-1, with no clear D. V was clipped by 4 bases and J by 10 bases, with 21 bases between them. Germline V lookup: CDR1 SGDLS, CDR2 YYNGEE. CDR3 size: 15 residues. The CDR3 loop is CASSPPYAPYGEQFF. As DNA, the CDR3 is TGTGCCAGCAGCCCCCCTTATGCCCCTTATGGCGAGCAGTTCTTC. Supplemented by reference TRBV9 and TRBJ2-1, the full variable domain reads DSGVTQTPKHLITATGQRVTLRCSPRSGDLSVYWYQQSLDQGLQFLIQYYNGEERAKGNILERFSAQQFPDLHSELNLSSLELGDSALYFCASSPPYAPYGEQFFGPGTRLTVL.

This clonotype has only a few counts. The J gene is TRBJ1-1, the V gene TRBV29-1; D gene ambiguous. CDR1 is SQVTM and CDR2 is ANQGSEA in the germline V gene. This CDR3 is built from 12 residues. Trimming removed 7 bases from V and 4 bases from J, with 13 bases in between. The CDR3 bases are TGCAGCGCTGCGGGGTGGGCCACTGAAGCTTTCTTT. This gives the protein CSAAGWATEAFF. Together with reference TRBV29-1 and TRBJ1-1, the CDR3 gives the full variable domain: SAVISQKPSRDICQRGTSLTIQCQVDSQVTMMFWYRQQPGQSLTLIATANQGSEATYESGFVIDKFPISRPNLTFSTLTVSNMSPEDSSIYLCSAAGWATEAFFGQGTRLTVV.

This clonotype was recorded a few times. Here the CDR3 DNA reads TGCGCCAGCAGCCAGATAGCGGGCCCTTCCTACGAGCAGTACTTC. Amino acid sequence: CASSQIAGPSYEQYF. The rearrangement joins TRBV4-3 to TRBJ2-7; 7 bases agree with TRBD2. Germline V gene sequence: CDR1 LGHNA, CDR2 YSLEER. V was clipped by 3 bases and J by 1 base; unmatched bases: 6. This CDR3 spans 15 amino acids.

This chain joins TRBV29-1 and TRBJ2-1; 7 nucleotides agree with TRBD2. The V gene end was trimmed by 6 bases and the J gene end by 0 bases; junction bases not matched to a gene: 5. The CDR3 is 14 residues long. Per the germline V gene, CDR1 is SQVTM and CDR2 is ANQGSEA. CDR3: CSVGGRASYNEQFF. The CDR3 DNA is TGCAGCGTAGGAGGGAGGGCCTCCTACAATGAGCAGTTCTTC.

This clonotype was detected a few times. The CDR3 DNA reads TGTGCCAGCAGCTCCGTTCCGGGGTTGGATGGCTACACCTTC. Translated: CASSSVPGLDGYTF. The chain carries TRBV7-9 and TRBJ1-2; D is ambiguous. The CDR3 covers 14 residues. Germline CDR1 and CDR2: SEHNR and FQNEAQ (reference sequence). The germline V and J ends were trimmed by 4 bases and 6 bases, with 15 bases remaining between them.

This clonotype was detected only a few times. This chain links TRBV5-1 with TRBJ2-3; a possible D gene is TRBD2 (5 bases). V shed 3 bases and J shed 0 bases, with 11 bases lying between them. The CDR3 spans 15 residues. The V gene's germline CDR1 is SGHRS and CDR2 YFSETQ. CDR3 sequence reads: CASSYLAASTDTQYF. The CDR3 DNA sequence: TGCGCCAGCAGCTACCTAGCAGCTAGCACAGATACGCAGTATTTT.

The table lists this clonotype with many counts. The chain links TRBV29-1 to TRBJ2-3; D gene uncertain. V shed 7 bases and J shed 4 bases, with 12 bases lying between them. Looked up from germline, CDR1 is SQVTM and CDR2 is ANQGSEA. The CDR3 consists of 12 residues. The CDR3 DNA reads TGCAGCGGTCTAGTTGATTCAGATACGCAGTATTTT. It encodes CSGLVDSDTQYF.

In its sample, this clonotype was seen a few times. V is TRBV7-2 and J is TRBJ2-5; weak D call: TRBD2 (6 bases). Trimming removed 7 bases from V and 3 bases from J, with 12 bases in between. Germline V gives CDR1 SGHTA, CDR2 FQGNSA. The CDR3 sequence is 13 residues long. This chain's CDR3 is CASTPRGKETQYF. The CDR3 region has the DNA TGTGCCAGCACCCCCCGGGGGAAAGAGACCCAGTACTTC.

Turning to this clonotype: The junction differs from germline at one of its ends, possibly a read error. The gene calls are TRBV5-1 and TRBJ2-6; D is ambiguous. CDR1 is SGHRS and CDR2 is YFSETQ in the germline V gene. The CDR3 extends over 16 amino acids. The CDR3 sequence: CARSLSVVSGANVLTF. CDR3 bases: TGCGCCAGAAGCTTGTCGGTAGTCTCTGGGGCCAACGTCCTGACTTTC.

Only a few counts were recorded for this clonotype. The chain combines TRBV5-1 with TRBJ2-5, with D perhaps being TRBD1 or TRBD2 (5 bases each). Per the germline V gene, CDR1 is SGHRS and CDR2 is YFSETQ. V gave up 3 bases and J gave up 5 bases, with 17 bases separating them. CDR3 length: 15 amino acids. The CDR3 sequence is CASSSGTLPGETQYF. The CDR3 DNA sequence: TGCGCCAGCAGCTCCGGGACCCTTCCGGGGGAGACCCAGTACTTC.

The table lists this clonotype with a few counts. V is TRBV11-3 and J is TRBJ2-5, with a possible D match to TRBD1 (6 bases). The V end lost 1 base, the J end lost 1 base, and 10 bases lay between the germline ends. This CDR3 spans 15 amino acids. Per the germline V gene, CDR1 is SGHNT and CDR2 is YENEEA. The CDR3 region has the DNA TGTGCCAGCAGCTTAGCGAAAGGGGGCCAAGAGACCCAGTACTTC. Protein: CASSLAKGGQETQYF.

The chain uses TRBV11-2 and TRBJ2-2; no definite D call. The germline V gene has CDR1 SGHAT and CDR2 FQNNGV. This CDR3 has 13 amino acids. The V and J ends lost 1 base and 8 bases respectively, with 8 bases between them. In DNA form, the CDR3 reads TGTGCCAGCAGCTTAGTTTTTAAGGGGGAGCTGTTTTTT. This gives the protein CASSLVFKGELFF.

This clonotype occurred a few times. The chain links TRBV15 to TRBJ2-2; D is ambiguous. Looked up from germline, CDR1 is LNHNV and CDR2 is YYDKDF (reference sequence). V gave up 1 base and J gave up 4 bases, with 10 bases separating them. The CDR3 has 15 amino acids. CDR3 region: CATSRVHPPTGELFF. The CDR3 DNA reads TGTGCCACCAGCAGAGTTCATCCCCCCACCGGGGAGCTGTTTTTT.

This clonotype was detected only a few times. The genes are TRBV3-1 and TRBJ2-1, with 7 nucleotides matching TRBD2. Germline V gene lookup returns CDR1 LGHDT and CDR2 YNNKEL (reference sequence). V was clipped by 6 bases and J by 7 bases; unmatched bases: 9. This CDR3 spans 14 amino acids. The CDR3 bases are TGTGCCAGCAGTCCGGGACTAAAGAGGAATGAGCAGTTCTTC. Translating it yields CASSPGLKRNEQFF.

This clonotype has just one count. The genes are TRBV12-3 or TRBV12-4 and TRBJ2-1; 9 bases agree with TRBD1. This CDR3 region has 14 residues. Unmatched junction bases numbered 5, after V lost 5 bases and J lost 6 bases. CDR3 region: CASSLTGGLNEQFF. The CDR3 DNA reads TGTGCCAGCAGTCTGACAGGGGGTCTCAATGAGCAGTTCTTC.

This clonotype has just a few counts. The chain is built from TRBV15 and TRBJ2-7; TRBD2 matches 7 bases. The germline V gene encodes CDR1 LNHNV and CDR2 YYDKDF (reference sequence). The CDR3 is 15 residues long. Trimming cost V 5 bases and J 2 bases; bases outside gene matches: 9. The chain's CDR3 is CATSGLRGVTYEQYF. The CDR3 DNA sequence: TGTGCCACCAGCGGCCTACGGGGGGTGACCTACGAGCAGTACTTC.

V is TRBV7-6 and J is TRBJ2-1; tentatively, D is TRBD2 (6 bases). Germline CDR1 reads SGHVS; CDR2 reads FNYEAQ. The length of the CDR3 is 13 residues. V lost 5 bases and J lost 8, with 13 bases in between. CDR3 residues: CASSPSWEDEQFF. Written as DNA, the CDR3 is TGTGCCAGCAGCCCCTCCTGGGAGGATGAGCAGTTCTTC.

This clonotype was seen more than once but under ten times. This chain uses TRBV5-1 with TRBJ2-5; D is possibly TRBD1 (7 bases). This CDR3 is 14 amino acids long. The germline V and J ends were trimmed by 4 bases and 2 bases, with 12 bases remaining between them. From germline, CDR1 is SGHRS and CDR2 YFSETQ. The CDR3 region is CASSAGQPQETQYF. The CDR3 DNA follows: TGCGCCAGCAGCGCGGGACAGCCACAAGAGACCCAGTACTTC.

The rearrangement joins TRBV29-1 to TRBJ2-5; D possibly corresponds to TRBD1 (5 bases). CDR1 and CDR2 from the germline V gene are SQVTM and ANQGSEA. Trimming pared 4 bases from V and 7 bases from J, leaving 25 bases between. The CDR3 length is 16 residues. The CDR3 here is CSVVVFRSGQGGTQYF. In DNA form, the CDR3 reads TGCAGCGTTGTAGTGTTCCGGAGTGGGCAGGGCGGGACCCAGTACTTC.

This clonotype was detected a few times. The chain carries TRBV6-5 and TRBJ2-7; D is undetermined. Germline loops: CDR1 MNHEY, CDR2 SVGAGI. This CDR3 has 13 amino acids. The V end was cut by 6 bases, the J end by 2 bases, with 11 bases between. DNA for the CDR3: TGTGCCAGCAGCTACGGGCACCCCTACGAGCAGTACTTC. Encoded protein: CASSYGHPYEQYF.

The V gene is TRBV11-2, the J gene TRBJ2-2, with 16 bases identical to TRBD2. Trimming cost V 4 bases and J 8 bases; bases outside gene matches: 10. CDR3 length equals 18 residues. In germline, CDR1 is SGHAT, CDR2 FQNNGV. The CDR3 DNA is TGTGCCAGCAGCTCCCGGGGACTAGCGGGAGGGCCCTATGGGGAGCTGTTTTTT. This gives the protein CASSSRGLAGGPYGELFF.

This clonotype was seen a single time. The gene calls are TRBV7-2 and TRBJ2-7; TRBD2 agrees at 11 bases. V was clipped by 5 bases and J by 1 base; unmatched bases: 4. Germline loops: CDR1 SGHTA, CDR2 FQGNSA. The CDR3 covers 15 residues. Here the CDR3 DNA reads TGTGCCAGCAGCCATCGACTAGCGGGGTCCTACGAGCAGTACTTC. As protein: CASSHRLAGSYEQYF.